Listed below are T cell receptor beta chains from one sample, sequenced in a study of shared clonotypes between healthy human individuals. Sequencing was performed with immunoSEQ multiplex PCR; in TCRdb, only in-frame clones are kept and a portion is missing. This table holds 450,000 to 500,000 clones, 79% found once. The sample consisted of PBMCs. Receptor source: a woman between 40 and 50 years old in good health. Some clones in this sample may be carry-over from other donors' samples. Each CDR3 is given with its conserved first and last residue. D genes are given only for firm matches. Only some rows state a clone size, as once, few, many or a class for expanded clones.

clone size: few; J gene: TRBJ1-1; D gene: -; V gene: TRBV28; CDR3 DNA: TGTGCCAGCAATTCCAACTCGAGGGGGAACACTGAAGCTTTCTTT; CDR3 protein: CASNSNSRGNTEAFF
clone size: -; J gene: TRBJ2-5; D gene: -; V gene: TRBV28; CDR3 DNA: TGTGCCAGCAGCCGTGACCCCAGGGGTCTCTGGGTAGAGACCCAGTACTTC; CDR3 protein: CASSRDPRGLWVETQYF
clone size: -; J gene: TRBJ2-7; D gene: -; V gene: TRBV29-1; CDR3 DNA: TGCAGCGTTGTCTACAACTCCTACGAGCAGTACTTC; CDR3 protein: CSVVYNSYEQYF
clone size: -; J gene: TRBJ2-1; D gene: -; V gene: TRBV7-2; CDR3 DNA: TGTGCCAGCAGCAGGAGCGGATTTGGAAACAATGAGCAGTTCTTC; CDR3 protein: CASSRSGFGNNEQFF
clone size: once; J gene: TRBJ2-6; D gene: -; V gene: TRBV18; CDR3 DNA: TGTGCCAGCTCACCACCTACCTCTGGGGCCAACGTCCTGACTTTC; CDR3 protein: CASSPPTSGANVLTF
clone size: -; J gene: TRBJ1-1; D gene: -; V gene: TRBV29-1; CDR3 DNA: TGCAGCGTTGAGCACCACGGCACTGAAGCTTTCTTT; CDR3 protein: CSVEHHGTEAFF
clone size: -; J gene: TRBJ2-3; D gene: -; V gene: TRBV21-1; CDR3 DNA: TGTGCCAGCAGCAAACGAGGAGGGGGGTTCACAGATACGCAGTATTTT; CDR3 protein: CASSKRGGGFTDTQYF
clone size: -; J gene: TRBJ2-2; D gene: -; V gene: TRBV7-8; CDR3 DNA: TGTGCCAGCAGCTTAGAGCAGCAGGGATCGAACACCGGGGAGCTGTTTTTT; CDR3 protein: CASSLEQQGSNTGELFF
clone size: -; J gene: TRBJ2-7; D gene: -; V gene: TRBV4-3; CDR3 DNA: TGCGCCAGCAGCCAAGATCTCGGTTCCGGGGGCGAGCAGTACTTC; CDR3 protein: CASSQDLGSGGEQYF
clone size: -; J gene: TRBJ2-1; D gene: -; V gene: TRBV19; CDR3 DNA: TGTGCCACTGCGACTAACTCCTACAATGAGCAGTTCTTC; CDR3 protein: CATATNSYNEQFF
clone size: -; J gene: TRBJ2-3; D gene: -; V gene: TRBV4-1; CDR3 DNA: TGCGCCAGCAGCCCACCAAGTAGGCCAGATACGCAGTATTTT; CDR3 protein: CASSPPSRPDTQYF
clone size: -; J gene: TRBJ2-1; D gene: TRBD2; V gene: TRBV5-1; CDR3 DNA: TGCGCCAGCAGCTTGGCCGGGACTAGAAACAATGAGCAGTTCTTC; CDR3 protein: CASSLAGTRNNEQFF